This T cell receptor beta chain appears in the sequencing data of a study of control samples from healthy donors and cancer patients. The CDR3 loop spans 14 amino acids. CDR1 and CDR2 (germline): LGHDT, YNNKEL (reference sequence). V was clipped by 5 bases and J by 4 bases; unmatched bases: 6. Clones were sequenced by immunoSEQ multiplex PCR, and TCRdb holds only the in-frame ones, with some missing. Of approximately 50,000 clones detected, more than 75% appear once; the ten largest clones hold roughly 13%. The TCR originated in an older woman with lung cancer. The chain has TRBV3-1 (or the pseudogene TRBV3-2) and TRBJ1-1, with 8 bases that match TRBD1. Material for sequencing was PBMCs. The CDR3 loop reads CASSDRGGTTEAFF. In DNA, the CDR3 is TGTGCCAGCAGCGACAGGGGAGGGACCACTGAAGCTTTCTTT.